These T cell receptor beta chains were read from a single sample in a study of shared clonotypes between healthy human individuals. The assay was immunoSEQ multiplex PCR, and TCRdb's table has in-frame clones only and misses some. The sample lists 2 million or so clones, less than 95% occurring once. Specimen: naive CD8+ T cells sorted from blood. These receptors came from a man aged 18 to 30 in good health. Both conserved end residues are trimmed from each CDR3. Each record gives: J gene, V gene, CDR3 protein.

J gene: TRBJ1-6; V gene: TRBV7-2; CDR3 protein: ASSLVSVWALH
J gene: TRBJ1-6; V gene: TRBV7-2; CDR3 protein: ASSLVGRGGGNSPLH
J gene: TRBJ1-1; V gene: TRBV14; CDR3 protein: ASSQDAISGAEAF
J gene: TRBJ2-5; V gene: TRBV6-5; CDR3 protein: ASSLTGGMETQY
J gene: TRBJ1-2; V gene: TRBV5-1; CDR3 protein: ASSLEVGGHGYT
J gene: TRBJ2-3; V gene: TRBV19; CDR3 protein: ASSTLGGGTDTQY
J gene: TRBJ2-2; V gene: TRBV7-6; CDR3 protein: ASHGGNTGELF
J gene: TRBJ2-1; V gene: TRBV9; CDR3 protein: ASSVEEMVGNEQF
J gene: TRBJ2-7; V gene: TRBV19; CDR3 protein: ASGGQLDSYEQY
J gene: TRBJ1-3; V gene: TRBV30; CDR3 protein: AWSVDSGNTIY
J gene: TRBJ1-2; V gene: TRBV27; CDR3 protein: ASSIGQAGSNYGYT
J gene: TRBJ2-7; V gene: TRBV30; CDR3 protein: AWRSPGQGSYEQY
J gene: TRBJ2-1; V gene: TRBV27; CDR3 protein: ASSPLADLYNEQF
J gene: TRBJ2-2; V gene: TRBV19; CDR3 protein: ASFPGTSNIGELF
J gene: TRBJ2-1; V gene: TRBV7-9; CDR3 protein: ASSWTGSSYNEQF
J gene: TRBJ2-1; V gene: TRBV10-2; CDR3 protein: ASSESDEQF
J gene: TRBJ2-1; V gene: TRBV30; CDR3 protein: AWSPRTGGLAGPEPSNEQF
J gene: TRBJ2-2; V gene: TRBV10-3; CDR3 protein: AISESGQGSGELF
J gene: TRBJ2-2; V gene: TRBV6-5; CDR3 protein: ASSPGTGATGELF
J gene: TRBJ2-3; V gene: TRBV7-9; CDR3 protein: ASTEQGGRYATDTQY
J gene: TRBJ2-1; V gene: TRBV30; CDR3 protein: AWSVLRTGTYNEQF
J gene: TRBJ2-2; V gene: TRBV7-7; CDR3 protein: ASSLDPPGGEDTGELF
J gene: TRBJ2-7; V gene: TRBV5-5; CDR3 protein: ASSLGETVLGQY
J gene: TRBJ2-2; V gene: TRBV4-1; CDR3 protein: ASSQDLGTGDTGELF
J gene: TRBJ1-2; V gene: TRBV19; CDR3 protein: ASSIGYPDRIYGYT
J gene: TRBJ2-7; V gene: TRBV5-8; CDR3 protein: ASSTRTGDVEY
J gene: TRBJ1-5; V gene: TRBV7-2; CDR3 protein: ASSLGGISNQPQH
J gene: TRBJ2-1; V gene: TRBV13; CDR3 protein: ASSSTWAPAQNEQF
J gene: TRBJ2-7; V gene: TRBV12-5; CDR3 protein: ASGMADSYEQY
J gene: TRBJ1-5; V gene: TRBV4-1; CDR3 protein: ASSQEEQDRGYQPQH
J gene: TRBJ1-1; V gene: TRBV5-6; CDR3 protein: ATATGGTEAF
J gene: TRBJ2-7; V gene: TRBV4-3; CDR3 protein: ASSQDGILAGGHYEQY
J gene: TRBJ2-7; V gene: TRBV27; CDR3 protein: ASSLLSGKMAYEQY
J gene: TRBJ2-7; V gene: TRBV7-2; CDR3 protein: ASSLGRGASYEQY
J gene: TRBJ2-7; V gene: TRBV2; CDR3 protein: ASSISRDRPSYEQY
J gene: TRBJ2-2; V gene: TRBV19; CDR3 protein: ASMGEAENTGELF
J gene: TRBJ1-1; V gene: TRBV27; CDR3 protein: ASSQTYTGNTEAF